The 17 T cell receptor beta chains reported below all come from one sample, sequenced in a study of beta chain features in type 1 diabetes. For these TCRs, the target antigens are not known. The study reverse transcribed the entire isolated RNA, so it sequenced expressed TCRB transcripts. Repertoires were generated with immunoSEQ multiplex PCR, while TCRdb's copy carries only in-frame clones and drops some. The top ten hold 0.095% to 0.15% of the sample, which has about 650,000 clones, about an eighth seen once. Whole-study results and caveats: Type 1 diabetes patients had TCRB CDR3s that were shorter (moderately but significantly so) in all four CD4+ subsets.

Input material: naive CD4+ T cells from blood. These receptors were taken from a man aged 25-45 years with type 1 diabetes.

This chain joins TRBV2 and TRBJ2-2, with D possibly being TRBD1 (6 bases). The CDR3 contains 15 residues. The germline V gene encodes CDR1 SNHLY and CDR2 FYNNEI. The germline V and J ends were trimmed by 6 bases and 2 bases, with 13 bases remaining between them. CDR3 region: CASRPGTLNTGELFF. CDR3 coding DNA: TGTGCCAGCAGACCCGGGACACTAAACACCGGGGAGCTGTTTTTT.

This clone was detected only a few times. The chain carries TRBV29-1 and TRBJ1-2; D remains unclear. The CDR3 is 11 amino acids. The ends were cut back, 3 bases at V and 13 bases at J, with 15 bases in the middle. Germline V lookup: CDR1 SQVTM, CDR2 ANQGSEA. Here the CDR3 DNA reads TGCAGCGTTGACGATAGGTCTGCCCGCACCTTC. Encoded protein: CSVDDRSARTF. Filled out from reference TRBV29-1 and TRBJ1-2, the complete variable domain reads SAVISQKPSRDICQRGTSLTIQCQVDSQVTMMFWYRQQPGQSLTLIATANQGSEATYESGFVIDKFPISRPNLTFSTLTVSNMSPEDSSIYLCSVDDRSARTFGSGTRLTVV.

In its sample, this clone was seen a few times. This chain links TRBV7-9 with TRBJ2-1; 11 bases are shared with TRBD2. J lost 6 bases, V lost 5 bases, and 9 bases had no gene match. Germline V gives CDR1 SEHNR, CDR2 FQNEAQ (reference sequence). The CDR3 totals 16 residues. The CDR3 coding sequence is TGTGCCAGCAGCCAGGCACGTCTAGCGGGGGGCAATGAGCAGTTCTTC. Residues: CASSQARLAGGNEQFF.

This sequence joins TRBV10-3 and TRBJ2-7; D is undetermined. Trimming removed 4 bases at V and 6 bases at J, with 10 bases between. The CDR3 has 12 residues. Germline lookup yields CDR1 ENHRY and CDR2 SYGVKD. CDR3 DNA sequence: TGTGCCATCAGTGGCCCTCGTGGCGAGCAGTACTTC. Translating gives CAISGPRGEQYF.

The chain couples TRBV9 to TRBJ1-1, with unresolved D. Trimming removed 0 bases from V and 5 bases from J, with 11 bases in between. The CDR3 length is 14 residues. The germline CDR1 and CDR2 sequences are SGDLS and YYNGEE. Written as DNA, the CDR3 is TGTGCCAGCAGCGTAGGTGGGCAGATAACTGAAGCTTTCTTT. Translation: CASSVGGQITEAFF.

This clone was observed a handful of times. CDR3 sequence reads: CASSQVRGLDNEQFF. Here the CDR3 DNA reads TGCGCCAGCAGCCAAGTAAGGGGGCTTGACAATGAGCAGTTCTTC. The V gene is TRBV4-3, the J gene TRBJ2-1; TRBD1 agrees at 7 bases. The CDR3 has 15 amino acids. The trim removed 1 base at V and 5 bases at J, leaving 5 bases unmatched. Germline assignment: CDR1 LGHNA and CDR2 YSLEER.

The chain recombines TRBV4-2 with TRBJ1-4, with no clear D. V lost 0 bases and J lost 8, with 10 bases in between. CDR3 length equals 14 residues. Germline V gives CDR1 LGHNA, CDR2 YNFKEQ. The CDR3 nucleotides read TGTGCCAGCAGCCAAGACTACAGAGGCGAAAAACTGTTTTTT. It specifies CASSQDYRGEKLFF.

The chain combines TRBV19 with TRBJ2-7; 8 bases agree with TRBD1. V lost 10 bases, J lost 3 bases, and 8 bases stayed unmatched. Germline V lookup: CDR1 LNHDA, CDR2 SQIVND (reference sequence). CDR3 length: 13 amino acids. CDR3 sequence: CATGQGFDYEQYF. The CDR3 region has the DNA TGTGCCACCGGACAGGGATTTGACTACGAGCAGTACTTC.

The chain employs TRBV27 and TRBJ1-5; D unresolved. From germline, CDR1 is MNHEY and CDR2 SMNVEV (reference sequence). The CDR3 has 14 amino acids. Trimming took 5 bases from V and 4 from J, leaving 12 bases between them. The CDR3 reads CASSPLTENQPQHF. The CDR3 nucleotides are TGTGCCAGCAGTCCTTTGACTGAGAATCAGCCCCAGCATTTT.

CDR3 coding DNA: TGTGCCACCCAGACTAGCGGGGGGGCCGATACGCAGTATTTT. This sequence encodes CATQTSGGADTQYF. The chain is built from TRBV19 and TRBJ2-3; 14 bases agree with TRBD2. This CDR3 is 14 amino acids long. V trimming: 10 bases; J trimming: 6 bases; junction bases outside the gene matches: 6. Germline CDR1 reads LNHDA; CDR2 reads SQIVND (reference sequence).

On this clone: The junction departs from germline at one end; a sequencing error may be responsible. This chain links TRBV7-2 with TRBJ2-5; D not certain. This CDR3 contains 15 residues. The germline gives CDR1 SGHTA, CDR2 FQGNSA. Written as DNA, the CDR3 is TGCGCCAGCAGCCAAGATCCCAGAGACCAAGAGACCCAGTACTTC. This translates into CASSQDPRDQETQYF.

J is TRBJ1-5 and V is TRBV28; D unresolved. Deletions cut 6 bases from V and 2 bases from J, with 11 bases between. This CDR3 region has 14 residues. Looked up from germline, CDR1 is MDHEN and CDR2 is SYDVKM. This CDR3 reads CASSGSFGNQPQHF. Here the CDR3 DNA reads TGTGCCAGCAGCGGTAGTTTCGGCAATCAGCCCCAGCATTTT.

This clone appeared a few times. V is TRBV6-5 and J is TRBJ2-3; 8 positions match TRBD1. Germline CDR1 is MNHEY and CDR2 is SVGAGI. The V and J ends lost 2 bases and 8 bases, in that order; junction bases with no gene match: 9. The CDR3 extends over 15 amino acids. This CDR3 is CASSYATGVRGTQYF. The CDR3 coding sequence is TGTGCCAGCAGTTACGCGACAGGGGTACGGGGTACGCAGTATTTT.

The gene calls are TRBV6-1 and TRBJ2-7; TRBD1 agrees at 7 bases. With 6 bases clipped from V and 3 bases from J, the junction kept 8 bases outside the gene matches. From germline, CDR1 is MNHNS and CDR2 SASEGT. The CDR3 has 14 amino acids. CDR3 sequence reads: CASSLTGPGYEQYF. In DNA, the CDR3 is TGTGCCAGCAGCTTGACAGGGCCCGGCTACGAGCAGTACTTC.

This clone was counted ten times or more. This chain links TRBV14 with TRBJ2-1; D gene uncertain. V lost 6 bases and J lost 2, with 2 bases in between. The CDR3 is 11 amino acids. Per the germline V gene, CDR1 is SGHDN and CDR2 is FVKESK. The CDR3 DNA sequence: TGTGCCAGCAGTACCTACAATGAGCAGTTCTTC. This translates into CASSTYNEQFF.

This clone was detected a few times. The CDR3 loop is CASSRGSYGYTF. The CDR3 DNA follows: TGTGCCAGCAGCCGGGGCTCCTATGGCTACACCTTC. This chain joins TRBV6-1 and TRBJ1-2; D possibly corresponds to TRBD1 (5 bases). Trimming left V 6 bases short and J 4 bases short, with 9 bases between. The CDR3 sequence is 12 residues long. The germline V gene encodes CDR1 MNHNS and CDR2 SASEGT.

A word on this clone: In the same sample, other DNA sequences code for this CDR3. J is TRBJ2-2 and V is TRBV18; unclear D gene. The ends were cut back, 6 bases at V and 1 base at J, with 9 bases in the middle. CDR1 is KGHSH and CDR2 is LQKENI in the germline V gene. This CDR3 contains 14 residues. In DNA form, the CDR3 reads TGTGCCAGCTCGCCCACAGAGAACACCGGGGAGCTGTTTTTT. This gives the protein CASSPTENTGELFF.